The TCR beta chain described here comes from a study of blood T cell repertoires in COVID-19. Germline CDR1 reads SGHNT; CDR2 reads YYREEE (reference sequence). Deletions cut 4 bases from V and 2 bases from J, with 12 bases between. This CDR3 comprises 14 residues. The method was immunoSEQ multiplex PCR; TCRdb's version includes in-frame clones alone and lacks a portion of them. The data show more than 200,000 clones, 80% seen once. The material sequenced was PBMCs or T cells enriched from blood (not recorded which). The clonotype comes from a man younger than 45 with acute COVID-19. The chain recombines TRBV5-4 with TRBJ1-1; TRBD1 is a possible D gene (6 bases). The CDR3 DNA reads TGTGCCAGCAGCACAGGACAGATCAACACTGAAGCTTTCTTT. Amino acid sequence: CASSTGQINTEAFF.